The subject of this entry is one T cell receptor (beta chain). Its recognized antigen is unknown. No base qualities exist here, and no much larger clone lies one base off it. The record originates from a study of cytomegalovirus exposure and HLA in healthy donors (dated by TCRdb to 2016 to 2017). About the full investigation: According to an earlier analysis of 550 to 750 of the donors, some 180 million T cells yielded 120 million or so unique TCR beta sequences and 276 Gb of sequence data. In a later analysis, previously published TCR beta repertoires from 666 donors were re-analyzed and high-resolution HLA genotyping was added so that TCR occurrence patterns could be studied. Roughly 5 DR-DQ haplotypes were handled as single units for association and clustering because linkage in the cohort was strong. Among about 360 genotyped donors of the cohort, an average of about 240,000 unique TCR beta nucleotide sequences were sequenced per donor, about a sixth of them non-productive. Among the roughly 400 genotyped donors, approximately 77% belonged to the genetic ancestry cluster associated with self-reported Caucasian donors. An earlier analysis of several hundred of the donors applied high-throughput TCR beta sequencing to assess whether each TCR beta V gene segment acted as functional or pseudogenic. Around 330 gigabases of sequencing data and tens of millions of unique TCR sequences made up an early release that covered several hundred HLA-typed donors. The study aimed to test whether signatures of past pathogen exposure could be identified by cataloging public T cell receptors. Typing coverage varied by locus: about 629-640 donors for A, B, C, DRB1 and DQB1; more than 500 for DQA1; some 610 for DPA1; roughly 470 for DPB1. All discovery cohort repertoires had been generated on a single sequencing platform. HLA typing covered class I and class II loci at four-digit resolution. A separate validation cohort of approximately 120 different subjects was used in addition to the roughly 700-subject first cohort. Rather than using new phenotypic data, the later analysis identified candidate immune exposures from TCR beta sequences and from how often those sequences occurred across donors. Donor age, sex, ethnicity and CMV serostatus were compiled alongside the repertoire data. The study profiled the T cell repertoires of more than 500 subjects by immunosequencing and related them to cytomegalovirus serostatus. In a later genetic analysis, genome-wide SNP genotypes for about 55% of the roughly 700 donors were used, and that subset was treated as a discovery cohort. To predict cytomegalovirus infection status, the study combined high-throughput TCR immunosequencing, statistical association of individual TCRs with disease status, and machine learning. The paper's findings and limits, for the study overall: A later analysis reported that several top co-occurrence clusters appeared linked to parvovirus B19, influenza, CMV and Epstein-Barr virus. When HLA alleles, especially DR and DQ, strongly co-occurred, attributing TCR associations to individual alleles was difficult. Broadly in line with IMGT annotations, most TCR beta V segments showed up in productive rearrangements about 87% or about 30% of the time in an earlier analysis of several hundred of the donors. Compared with the approximately 670-donor mean, donors in an Asian-associated ancestry cluster had fewer N-insertions in productive TCRs, according to a later genetic analysis. Most TCR sequences were observed very rarely across donors, whereas some public TCRs were present in many individuals. A later analysis associated about 16,000 TCR beta sequences with specific HLA alleles at a false discovery rate of 0.05. Because HLA typing was unavailable for some donors at each locus, only the typed subset was used in association tests. Three of the identified cytomegalovirus-associated TCR beta chains were confirmed in vitro to be specific for cytomegalovirus antigens. Sequencing depth was assumed to be roughly uniform across donors in the presence/absence analyses, though that assumption may not hold. The authors suggested that the approach could potentially be generalized to other disease states and immunological phenotypes. Linkage disequilibrium might explain the correlated functional status among segregating V segments, but an unknown experimental factor could not be ruled out. Only TCR beta chains were sequenced in this cohort, and the absence of alpha or paired-chain data limited detectable features. Because counts were too low, 15 or so rarely observed V segments, including chromosome 9 orphons, were excluded from the earlier analysis of 587 of the donors. In both the original and validation cohorts, the classifier was reported to diagnose cytomegalovirus status with high specificity and sensitivity. A later genetic analysis associated a missense DCLRE1C variant with V-gene and J-gene trimming of TCR beta chains, and an independent cohort replicated the association. According to a later analysis, most CMV-associated TCR beta chains appeared to be HLA-restricted, and the HLA associations seemed to be driven largely by CMV exposure. In a later analysis, the rate of TCR association differed among HLA loci, with DRB1 alleles having the most associated TCRs and HLA-C alleles having the fewest. The sequencing pipeline was judged likely to have produced a cluster of highly shared sequence variants as a technical artifact. The only immune exposure information available for the cohort was CMV serostatus. A further reported finding was that TCR beta sequences accurately predicted the HLA-A and HLA-B alleles for most subjects in the first cohort. In the study, some 160 TCR beta chains were listed as associated with cytomegalovirus. In a later analysis, HLA-associated TCR beta chains showed more clonal expansion and lower generation probabilities than non-associated chains that were equally common.

Preparation of the library involved the immunoSEQ multiplex PCR assay. For the multiplex PCR, a mixture combining 60 forward primers for TCR Vbeta segments and 13 reverse primers for TCR Jbeta segments was used. The CDR3 region of rearranged TCR beta genes was amplified from genomic DNA with a multiplex PCR assay. The Illumina HiSeq System was used to sequence the amplified TCR beta libraries as 87-base-pair reads. The authors' pipeline ran thus. A later analysis tallied tens of millions of unique TCR beta chains across the approximately 670 repertoires, and around 9.9 million of those chains were shared by two or more donors. To remove PCR and sequencing errors, raw reads were error-corrected and collapsed into unique sequences using a nearest-neighbor algorithm that merged closely related sequences. To assign V, D and J gene segments, CDR3 sequences were aligned to IMGT reference sequences. For a sequence to be retained, at least a six-nucleotide match to both a V gene segment and a J gene segment was required. A rearrangement was called productive if the CDR3 had no stop codons and remained in frame with V and J, and every other rearrangement was called non-productive. Following IMGT convention, CDR3 was defined as the stretch from the second conserved V-encoded cysteine to the conserved J-encoded phenylalanine. In an earlier analysis of 550 to 650 of the donors, sequences lacking an unambiguous match to a single V gene segment were excluded. In an earlier analysis of approximately 560 of the donors, a V segment was called functional when productive rearrangements were above 56.7%, and segregating when the standard deviation between donors exceeded 5%. To diagnose cytomegalovirus status from the catalog of TCR beta chain sequences, a statistical classification framework was built. A later analysis assigned V and J genes by comparing TCR nucleotide sequences with IMGT/GENE-DB human TR gene sequences. A later analysis assigned CDR3 sequences and most-parsimonious VDJ recombination scenarios with the TCRdist pipeline. In a later analysis, every TCR beta chain was defined by the combination of its CDR3 amino acid sequence and its V-gene family, and reads without a unique V-gene family were dropped. As a way to deal with suspected cross-contamination and a sequencing artifact, a later analysis dropped 450 to 600 nucleotide sequences that were highly shared and had low generation probability. For each public chain, a later analysis derived a clonal expansion index from normalized ranks of inferred template counts within each repertoire. In a later analysis, generation probabilities were computed with a VDJ recombination model fitted to out-of-frame rearrangements, and the resulting probabilities were checked against IGoR. A later analysis scored TCR-TCR, TCR-HLA and TCR-CMV co-occurrence with hypergeometric tests, applying a repertoire-size bias correction to TCR pairs. In a later analysis, false discovery rates were estimated by permuting HLA or CMV assignments 20 times. A later analysis grouped co-occurring TCRs with DBSCAN, adding TCRdist sequence similarity when clustering within HLA-allele-positive subsets. Co-occurrence clustering excluded repertoires with fewer than 30,000 or more than 120,000 public chains, plus five with anomalous nucleotide sharing. The immuneACCESS repertoire file appears here via TCRdb, limited to in-frame rearrangements. These files lack a portion of the clones; in checked studies, under half of the deficit traces to unresolved V genes, and the cause of the others is not known. The DNA gave D and trimming, while V, J and clone size come from that table. This sample gives about 180,000 clones in total; roughly 80% of them show up just once. More than 1.5% of the sample belongs to the ten largest clones.

In total, approximately 700 healthy bone marrow donors made up the cohort. At the time of sampling, every cohort member was nominally healthy, though immune exposures that went unrecorded were likely present. The donor was CMV seronegative and belonged to the group of over 300 seronegative cohort members. A peripheral blood sample was provided by each donor, and peripheral blood mononuclear cells were used for TCR beta sequencing. Genomic DNA was extracted from the blood cell samples with the Qiagen DNeasy Blood Extraction Kit. The TCR sequence derives from a man aged 35 to 55 in good health and CMV-seronegative. Material for sequencing was PBMCs.

The CDR3 is CASSPPLVQGSTGELFF. The DNA sequence reads TGTGCCAGCTCACCACCGTTGGTACAGGGGTCCACCGGGGAGCTGTTTTTT. Here the chain combines TRBV18 and TRBJ2-2; TRBD1 aligns with 7 central bases. From a lookup of the germline V gene, CDR1 and CDR2 are KGHSH and LQKENI. For this chain, trimming is 0 bases at the V end and 4 bases at the J end, and the number of junction bases without a gene match is 8. The CDR3 runs 17 residues from the cysteine to the phenylalanine. The sequence is cut down to CDR3 DNA, 51 bases in frame from base 1. The CDR3, completed at both ends by the reference TRBV18 and TRBJ2-2 genes, gives the full variable domain NAGVMQNPRHLVRRRGQEARLRCSPMKGHSHVYWYRQLPEEGLKFMVYLQKENIIDESGMPKERFSAEFPKEGPSILRIQQVVRGDSAAYFCASSPPLVQGSTGELFFGEGSRLTVL.